This TCR beta chain was found in a study of cytomegalovirus exposure and HLA in healthy donors. PCR amplification relied on 60 Vbeta primers (plus 13 Jbeta primers). TCRdb's copy holds only in-frame clones and misses some; the assay was immunoSEQ multiplex PCR. The sample consists of 100,000 to 150,000 clones, about three quarters of them appearing once. The study's findings and limits: In vitro, three CMV-associated chains proved specific for CMV antigens. Later work found that TCR association rates differed between HLA loci; DRB1 had the most and HLA-C the fewest.

CDR1 and CDR2 (germline): SGHTS, YDEGEE. The CDR3 extends over 15 amino acids. Trimming at V came to 2 bases and at J to 9 bases, leaving 9 bases not matched to a gene. In regard to this clone: What it recognizes is unknown.

This chain uses TRBV5-8 with TRBJ1-5, with TRBD1 identical over 9 bases. The receptor was derived from a man between 45 and 60 years old in good health and CMV-seronegative. The sample was PBMCs. The CDR3 is CASSLTGGSIAPQHF. CDR3 coding DNA: TGTGCCAGCAGCTTAACAGGGGGCTCCATAGCGCCCCAGCATTTT.